This T cell receptor (beta chain) derives from a study of cytomegalovirus exposure and HLA in healthy donors. General observations from the study: Many donors carried some public TCRs, although rarity characterized most TCR sequences. Reported performance of the classifier showed diagnosis of cytomegalovirus status with high specificity and sensitivity. TCR beta V segments were, for the most part, productive about 90% or about 30% of the time in an earlier analysis. Fewer N-insertions than the roughly 670-donor mean were reportedly shown by an Asian-associated ancestry cluster in a later analysis.

With 60 Vbeta and 13 Jbeta primers, the PCR was carried out. The table came from immunoSEQ multiplex PCR; TCRdb's copy has only in-frame clones and leaves some out. Altogether over 100,000 clones are present, roughly 70% being singletons, with the ten largest covering 5.4%. From germline, CDR1 is SNHLY and CDR2 FYNNEI. V was clipped by 5 bases and J by 6 bases, with 14 bases between them. This CDR3 has 13 residues. To note about this clone: What it binds is unknown.

The rearrangement uses TRBV2 and TRBJ2-7, with D perhaps matching TRBD2 (6 bases). Sequencing used PBMCs. The receptor was derived from a woman aged 70-85 years in good health and CMV-seropositive. DNA of the CDR3: TGTGCCAGCAGTACCGGGACTGTCGCCGAGCAGTACTTC. Its translation: CASSTGTVAEQYF.